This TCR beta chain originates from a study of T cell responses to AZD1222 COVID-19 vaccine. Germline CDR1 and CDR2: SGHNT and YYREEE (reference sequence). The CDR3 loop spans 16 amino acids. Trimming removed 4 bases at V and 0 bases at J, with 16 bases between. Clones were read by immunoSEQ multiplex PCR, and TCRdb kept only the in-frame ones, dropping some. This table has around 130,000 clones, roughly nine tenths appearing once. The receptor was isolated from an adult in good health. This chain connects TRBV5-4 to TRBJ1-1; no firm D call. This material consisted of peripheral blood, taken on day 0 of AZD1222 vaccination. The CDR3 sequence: CASSEDLGMVNTEAFF. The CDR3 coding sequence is TGTGCCAGCAGCGAGGACCTCGGAATGGTGAACACTGAAGCTTTCTTT.